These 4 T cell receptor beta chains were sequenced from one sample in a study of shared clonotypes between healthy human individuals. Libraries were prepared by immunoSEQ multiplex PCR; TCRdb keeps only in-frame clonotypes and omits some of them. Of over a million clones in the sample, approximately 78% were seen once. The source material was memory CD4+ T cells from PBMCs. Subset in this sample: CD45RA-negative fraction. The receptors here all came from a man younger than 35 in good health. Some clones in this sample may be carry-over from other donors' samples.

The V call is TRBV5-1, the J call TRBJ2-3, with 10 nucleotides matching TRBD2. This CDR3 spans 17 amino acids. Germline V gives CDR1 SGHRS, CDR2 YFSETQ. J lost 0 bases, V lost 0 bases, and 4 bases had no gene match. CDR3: CASSLASGSVSTDTQYF. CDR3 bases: TGCGCCAGCAGCTTGGCTAGCGGGAGCGTTAGCACAGATACGCAGTATTTT.

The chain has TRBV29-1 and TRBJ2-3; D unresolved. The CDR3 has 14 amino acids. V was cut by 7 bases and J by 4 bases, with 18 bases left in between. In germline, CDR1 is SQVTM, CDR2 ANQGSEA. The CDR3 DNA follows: TGCAGCGCAGGCTCTGGGTGGCGGTCAGATACGCAGTATTTT. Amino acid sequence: CSAGSGWRSDTQYF.

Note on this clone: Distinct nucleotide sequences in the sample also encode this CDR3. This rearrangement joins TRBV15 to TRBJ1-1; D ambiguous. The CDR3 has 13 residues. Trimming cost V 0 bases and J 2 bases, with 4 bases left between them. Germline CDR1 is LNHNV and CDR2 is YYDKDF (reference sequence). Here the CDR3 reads CATSREVNTEAFF. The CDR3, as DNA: TGTGCCACCAGCAGAGAAGTTAACACTGAAGCTTTCTTT.

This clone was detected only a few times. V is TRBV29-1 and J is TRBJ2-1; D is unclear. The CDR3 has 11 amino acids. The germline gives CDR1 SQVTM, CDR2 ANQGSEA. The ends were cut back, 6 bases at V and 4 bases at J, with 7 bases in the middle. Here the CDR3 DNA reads TGCAGCGTGACCCAATACAATGAGCAGTTCTTC. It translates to CSVTQYNEQFF.